This TCR beta chain was identified during a study of cytomegalovirus exposure and HLA in healthy donors. Overall study: Most donors, more than 80% of 398 genotyped, fell in the Caucasian-associated ancestry cluster.

Study-wide points: TCR beta sequences reportedly predicted most subjects' HLA-A and HLA-B alleles accurately.

From germline, CDR1 is KGHSH and CDR2 LQKENI. V lost 2 bases and J 7 bases, leaving 9 bases between the germline ends. The CDR3 contains 13 residues. The PCR employed 60 Vbeta primers together with 13 Jbeta primers. Using immunoSEQ multiplex PCR, the repertoire was profiled, and TCRdb retains in-frame clones only, with some absent. Among roughly 62,000 clones listed, roughly 77% were seen once. Comments on this clone: The antigen remains undetermined.

The receptor was derived from a young woman in good health and CMV-seronegative. Sequenced material: PBMCs. This sequence joins TRBV18 and TRBJ2-1; TRBD1 might be the D (6 bases). The CDR3 DNA sequence: TGTGCCAGCTCACCATCTACAGGGAATGAGCAGTTCTTC. Amino acid sequence: CASSPSTGNEQFF.